This record looks at one TCR beta chain sequence and its context. Antigen: not known. Sample treatment: oral pan-JAK inhibitor, 5-10 mg twice daily. Patients with alopecia areata provided lesional scalp punch biopsies as well as peripheral blood. V dropped 3 bases and J dropped 7 bases, with 13 bases sitting between them. The CDR3 runs to 14 residues. The germline V gene has CDR1 KGHSH and CDR2 LQKENI. The data are from a study of CD8+ T cells in alopecia areata. Study-wide context: Affected scalp percentage set treated patients' severity scores.

Findings of the study overall: With one nonresponder, baseline CD8+ expansion's link to response remains uncertain.

TCR sequencing used cDNA made by reverse transcription of extracted RNA. TCRdb's table, derived via immunoSEQ multiplex PCR, lists solely in-frame clones and lacks some. The sample lists some 170,000 clones, roughly 63% occurring once. Sequenced material: CD4+ T cells sorted from blood, taken at roughly week 55, from a patient treated with tofacitinib. This TCR was recovered from a human donor with alopecia areata. The chain combines TRBV18 with TRBJ2-1; no firm D call. The CDR3 loop is CASSPPVGPNEQFF. The DNA of the CDR3 is TGTGCCAGCTCACCCCCGGTAGGCCCGAATGAGCAGTTCTTC. The entire variable domain, with the rest obtained from reference TRBV18 and TRBJ2-1, is as follows: NAGVMQNPRHLVRRRGQEARLRCSPMKGHSHVYWYRQLPEEGLKFMVYLQKENIIDESGMPKERFSAEFPKEGPSILRIQQVVRGDSAAYFCASSPPVGPNEQFFGPGTRLTVL.